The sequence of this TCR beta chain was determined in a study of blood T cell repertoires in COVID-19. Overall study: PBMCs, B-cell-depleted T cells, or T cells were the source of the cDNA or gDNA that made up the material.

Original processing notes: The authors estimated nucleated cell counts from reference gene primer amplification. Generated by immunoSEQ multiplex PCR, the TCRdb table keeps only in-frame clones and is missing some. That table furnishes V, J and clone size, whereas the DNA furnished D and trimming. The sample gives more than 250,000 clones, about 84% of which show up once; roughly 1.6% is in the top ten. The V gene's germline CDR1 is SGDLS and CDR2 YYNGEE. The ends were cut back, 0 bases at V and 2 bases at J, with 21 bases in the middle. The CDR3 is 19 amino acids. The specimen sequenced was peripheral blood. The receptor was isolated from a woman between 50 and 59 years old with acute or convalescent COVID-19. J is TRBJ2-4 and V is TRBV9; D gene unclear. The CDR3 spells CASSVDLSVAEPTKNIQYF. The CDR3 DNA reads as TGTGCCAGCAGCGTAGATCTTTCGGTTGCGGAGCCAACCAAAAACATTCAGTACTTC. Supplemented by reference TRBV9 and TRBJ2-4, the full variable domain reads DSGVTQTPKHLITATGQRVTLRCSPRSGDLSVYWYQQSLDQGLQFLIQYYNGEERAKGNILERFSAQQFPDLHSELNLSSLELGDSALYFCASSVDLSVAEPTKNIQYFGAGTRLSVL.